What follows is one T cell receptor beta chain and its context. This receptor's antigen is unknown. No much larger clonotype is one base removed from it; base qualities were not supplied. TCRbeta CDR3 regions were amplified from genomic DNA by means of the immunoSEQ Assay, a bias-controlled multiplex PCR. For the original study's pipeline: Nucleated cell counts per sample were estimated from amplification of reference gene primers within the assay. To quantify the absolute abundance of each unique TCRbeta CDR3 rearrangement, sequence reads were collapsed and filtered. For each sample, productive Simpson clonality was calculated by taking the square root of Simpson's diversity index across productive rearrangements. TCRdb's version of the immuneACCESS table is confined to in-frame rearrangements and falls short of the full clone set. An unresolved V gene accounts for under half of the shortfall where checked; the remainder is of unknown origin. V and J calls and clone size are as listed in that table; D and trimming were resolved from the DNA. In all, the sample holds 180,000 or so clones, and about 91% of those were seen once. The biggest ten clones account for roughly 1.5% of the sample.

Collaborating institutions collected whole blood in K2EDTA tubes following their own protocols. Collaborator samples were shipped for TCRbeta analysis as frozen whole blood, isolated PBMCs, or DNA extracted from either sample type. The sample belongs to a study of blood T cell repertoires in COVID-19 (dated by TCRdb to about 2020). With regard to the full study: Samples from collaborators originated in the United States, Italy and Spain and spanned both the acute and convalescent phases of COVID-19. Where available, HLA class I and class II types were taken from metadata supplied by the sample provider and were not determined by assay-based typing. The material from the prospective study consisted of cDNA or gDNA derived from T cells, B-cell-depleted T cells, or PBMCs. A de-identified subject ID, COVID-19 status, age in years and sex were almost always included in the sample metadata. Samples came from the ongoing ImmuneRACE study (first 160 participants) plus 1,254 subjects from 6 global collaborators. The repertoires were released in a freely available public database intended as a resource for research on the immune response to SARS-CoV-2. Deeply sampled blood TCRbeta repertoires from subjects exposed to, actively infected with, or recovered from COVID-19 were included in the dataset. General study outcomes and caveats: How much clinical and demographic metadata was included differed by source and by participant, and the metadata was provided uncurated.

At the junction V is shortened by 6 bases and J by 6 bases; bases outside the gene matches: 4. From the cysteine through the phenylalanine, the CDR3 covers 12 amino acids. Only the CDR3 portion is preserved as DNA: 36 bases, with reading frame beginning at the first base. CDR1 and CDR2, per the germline V gene, are SQVTM and ANQGSEA. This sequence originates from a woman aged 50 to 60 with acute or convalescent COVID-19. Specimen: peripheral blood. Recombination joined TRBV29-1 with TRBJ2-1, with TRBD1 matching 8 junction bases. The DNA sequence reads TGCAGCGTCCGACAGGGGATCAATGAGCAGTTCTTC. Its translation is CSVRQGINEQFF.